A selection of T cell receptor beta chains follows, all from one sample in a study of tumour-infiltrating T cells in Burkitt lymphoma. Profiled with immunoSEQ multiplex PCR; TCRdb holds only in-frame clones, not every one. The table lists roughly 7,200 clones, roughly 17% of them singletons. The sample comprised tumor tissue. The receptors stem from a human donor with diffuse large B-cell lymphoma. The CDR3 runs from the conserved cysteine through the conserved F or W. D genes are given only for firm matches. Part of the rows lack a size; the others show once, few, many or a class for expanded clones.

v_call	d_call	j_call	clone_size	cdr3_nt	cdr3_aa
TRBV7-2	TRBD1	TRBJ1-1	NA	TGTGCCAGCAGCTTACCAACCCGGACAGGGGCCACTGAAGCTTTCTTT	CASSLPTRTGATEAFF
TRBV7-2	NA	TRBJ1-5	NA	TGTGCCAGCAGCCCGCAGAGCAATCAGCCCCAGCATTTT	CASSPQSNQPQHF
TRBV29-1	NA	TRBJ2-7	few	TGCAGCGCTGAGGGGTCTACCTACGAGCAGTACTTC	CSAEGSTYEQYF
TRBV19	TRBD2	TRBJ2-5	NA	TGTGCCAGTAGTATTAGCGGGTCGAACCAAGAGACCCAGTACTTC	CASSISGSNQETQYF
TRBV7-7	NA	TRBJ1-1	few	TGTGCTAGCAGCTCTTCGGTGAACACTGAAGCTTTCTTT	CASSSSVNTEAFF
TRBV5-6	NA	TRBJ2-1	few	TGTGCCAGCAGCTTGTATCTAGGCGAGCAGTTCTTC	CASSLYLGEQFF
TRBV7-9	NA	TRBJ2-5	NA	TGTGCCAGCAGCTTCGACCAAGAGACCCAGTACTTC	CASSFDQETQYF
TRBV5-8	NA	TRBJ2-1	few	TGTGCCAGCAGCCACCCCCATTTGAATGAGCAGTTCTTC	CASSHPHLNEQFF
TRBV28	TRBD1	TRBJ1-1	NA	TGTGCCAGCAGTGGGCAGGGGGGAACTGAAGCTTTCTTT	CASSGQGGTEAFF
TRBV19	NA	TRBJ1-5	NA	TGTGCCAGTAGTCCCCCCGGGGGCGGCAATCAGCCCCAGCATTTT	CASSPPGGGNQPQHF
TRBV23-1	TRBD2	TRBJ2-7	few	TGCGCCAGCAGTCTCTTAGACTTGGCGGGAGGGGAGCAGTACTTC	CASSLLDLAGGEQYF
TRBV10-3	TRBD2	TRBJ2-2	NA	TGTGCCATCAGAGGACTAGCGAACACCGGGGAGCTGTTTTTT	CAIRGLANTGELFF
TRBV20-1	NA	TRBJ2-5	NA	TGCAGTGCTCCGGGGACTTCCGAGTACTTC	CSAPGTSEYF
TRBV28	TRBD2	TRBJ2-1	few	TGTGCCAGCAGTTACACACCCCTAGCGGGAACACACAATGAGCAGTTCTTC	CASSYTPLAGTHNEQFF
TRBV28	TRBD1	TRBJ1-1	few	TGTGCCAGCAATATCGACAGGGGGCATACTGAAGCTTTCTTT	CASNIDRGHTEAFF
TRBV2	NA	TRBJ2-3	few	TGTGCCAGCAGTGAATGGTCGTCCAAGGAACCCACAGATACGCAGTATTTT	CASSEWSSKEPTDTQYF
TRBV7-9	TRBD1	TRBJ2-5	NA	TGTGCCAGCAGCTCCTGGACAGGGGGCGTGGGAGAGACCCAGTACTTC	CASSSWTGGVGETQYF